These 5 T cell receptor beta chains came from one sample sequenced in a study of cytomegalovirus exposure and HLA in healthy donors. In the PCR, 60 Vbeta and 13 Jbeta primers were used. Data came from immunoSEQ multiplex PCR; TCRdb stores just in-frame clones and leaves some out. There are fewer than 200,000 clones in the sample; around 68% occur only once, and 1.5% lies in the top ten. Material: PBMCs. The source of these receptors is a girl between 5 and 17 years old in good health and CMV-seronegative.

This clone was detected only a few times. The CDR3 loop is CASKERAYEQYF. DNA of the CDR3: TGTGCCAGCAAAGAGAGAGCCTACGAGCAGTACTTC. The chain combines TRBV6-1 with TRBJ2-7; D is unresolved. V lost 7 bases, J lost 2 bases, and 9 bases lay in between. CDR3 length: 12 residues. Per the germline V gene, CDR1 is MNHNS and CDR2 is SASEGT.

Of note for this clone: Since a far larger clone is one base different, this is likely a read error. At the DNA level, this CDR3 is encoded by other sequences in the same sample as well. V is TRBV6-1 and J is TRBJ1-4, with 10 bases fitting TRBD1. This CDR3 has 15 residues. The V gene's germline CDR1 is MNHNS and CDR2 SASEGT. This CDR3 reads CASSEGGTGVEKLFF. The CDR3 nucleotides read TGTGCAAGCAGTGAAGGAGGGACAGGGGTTGAAAAACTGTTTTTT.

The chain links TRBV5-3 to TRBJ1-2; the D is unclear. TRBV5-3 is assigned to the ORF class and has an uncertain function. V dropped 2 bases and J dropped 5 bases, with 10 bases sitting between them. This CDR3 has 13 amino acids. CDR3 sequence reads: CARSFLVIYGYTF. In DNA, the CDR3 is TGTGCCAGAAGCTTCTTAGTGATTTATGGCTACACCTTC.

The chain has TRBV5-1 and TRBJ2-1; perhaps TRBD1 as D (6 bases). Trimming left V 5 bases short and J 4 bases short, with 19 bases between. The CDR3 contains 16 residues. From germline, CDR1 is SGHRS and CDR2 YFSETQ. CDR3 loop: CASSYNGQSPYNEQFF. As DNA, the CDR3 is TGCGCCAGCAGTTACAACGGACAGTCTCCGTACAATGAGCAGTTCTTC.

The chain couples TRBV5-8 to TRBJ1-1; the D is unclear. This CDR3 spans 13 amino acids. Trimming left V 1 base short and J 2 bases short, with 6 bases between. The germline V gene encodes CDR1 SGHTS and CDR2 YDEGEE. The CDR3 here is CASSLTANTEAFF. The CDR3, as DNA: TGTGCCAGCAGCTTGACTGCTAACACTGAAGCTTTCTTT.